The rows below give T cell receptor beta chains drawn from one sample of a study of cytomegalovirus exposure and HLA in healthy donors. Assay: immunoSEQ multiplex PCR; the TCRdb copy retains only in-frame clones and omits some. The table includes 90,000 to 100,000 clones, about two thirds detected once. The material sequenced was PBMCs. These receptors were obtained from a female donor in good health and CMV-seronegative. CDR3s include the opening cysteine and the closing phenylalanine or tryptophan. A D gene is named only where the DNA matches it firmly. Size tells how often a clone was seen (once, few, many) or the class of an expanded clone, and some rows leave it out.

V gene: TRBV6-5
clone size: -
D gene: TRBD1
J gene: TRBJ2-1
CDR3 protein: CASRPGTGVNEQFF
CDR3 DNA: TGTGCCAGCAGACCCGGGACAGGGGTCAATGAGCAGTTCTTC

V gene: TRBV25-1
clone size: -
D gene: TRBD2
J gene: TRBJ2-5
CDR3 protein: CASSIASGRASQETQYF
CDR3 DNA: TGTGCCAGCAGTATAGCTAGCGGGAGGGCCTCCCAAGAGACCCAGTACTTC

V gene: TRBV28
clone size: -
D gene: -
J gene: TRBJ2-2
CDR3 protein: CASSSRLGGIVGELFF
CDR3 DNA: TGTGCCAGCAGTTCCCGACTTGGCGGGATCGTCGGGGAGCTGTTTTTT

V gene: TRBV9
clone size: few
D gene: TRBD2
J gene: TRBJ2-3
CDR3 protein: CASKASGGTDTQYF
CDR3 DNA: TGTGCCAGCAAGGCTAGCGGGGGCACAGATACGCAGTATTTT

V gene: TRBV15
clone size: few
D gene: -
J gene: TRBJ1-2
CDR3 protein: CATSRDGGGYTF
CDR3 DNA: TGTGCCACCAGCAGGGACGGGGGGGGCTACACCTTC

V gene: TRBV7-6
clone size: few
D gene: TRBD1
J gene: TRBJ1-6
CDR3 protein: CASSSGQGPTYNSPLHF
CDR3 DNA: TGTGCCAGCAGCTCGGGACAGGGACCAACCTATAATTCACCCCTCCACTTT

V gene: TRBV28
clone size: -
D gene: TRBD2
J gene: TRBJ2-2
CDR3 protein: CASSRNGLAASTGELFF
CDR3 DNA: TGTGCCAGCAGTCGTAATGGACTAGCGGCGAGCACCGGGGAGCTGTTTTTT

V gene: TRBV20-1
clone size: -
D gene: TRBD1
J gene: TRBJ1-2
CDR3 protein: CSEVGQGGYTF
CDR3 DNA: TGCAGTGAGGTGGGACAGGGAGGCTACACCTTC

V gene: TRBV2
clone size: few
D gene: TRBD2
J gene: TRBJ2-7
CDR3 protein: CASSEAPAGAYEQYF
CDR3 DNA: TGTGCCAGCAGTGAAGCCCCAGCGGGAGCTTACGAGCAGTACTTC

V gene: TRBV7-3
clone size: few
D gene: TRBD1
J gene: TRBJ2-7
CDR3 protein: CASSLDGTGDYEQYF
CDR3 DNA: TGTGCCAGCAGCTTAGATGGGACAGGGGACTACGAGCAGTACTTC

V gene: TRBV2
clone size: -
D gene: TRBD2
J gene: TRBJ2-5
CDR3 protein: CASIAGGETQYF
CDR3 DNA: TGTGCCAGCATTGCGGGAGGAGAGACCCAGTACTTC

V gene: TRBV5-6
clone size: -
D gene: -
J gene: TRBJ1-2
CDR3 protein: CASRYRAPYYGYTF
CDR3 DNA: TGTGCCAGCAGGTACAGGGCCCCTTACTATGGCTACACCTTC

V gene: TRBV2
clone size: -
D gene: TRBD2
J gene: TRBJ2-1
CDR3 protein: CASREYLAGGRDNEQFF
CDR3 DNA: TGTGCCAGCAGGGAATACCTAGCGGGGGGCAGGGACAATGAGCAGTTCTTC

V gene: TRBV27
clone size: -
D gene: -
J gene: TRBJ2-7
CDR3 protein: CASSSGQFYEQYF
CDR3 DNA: TGTGCCAGCAGTTCAGGACAGTTCTACGAGCAGTACTTC

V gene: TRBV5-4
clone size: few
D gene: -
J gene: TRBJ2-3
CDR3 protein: CASSLGESGTDTQYF
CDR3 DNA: TGTGCCAGCAGCTTGGGGGAGTCAGGCACAGATACGCAGTATTTT

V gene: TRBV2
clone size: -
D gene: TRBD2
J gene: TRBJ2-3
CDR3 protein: CAALGLAGRGSPTDTQYF
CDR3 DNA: TGTGCTGCCCTAGGACTAGCGGGACGGGGAAGTCCCACAGATACGCAGTATTTT

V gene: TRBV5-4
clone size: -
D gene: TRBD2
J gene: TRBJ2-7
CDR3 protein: CASSAGLVSSYEQYF
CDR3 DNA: TGTGCCAGCAGTGCGGGACTAGTTTCGTCCTACGAGCAGTACTTC

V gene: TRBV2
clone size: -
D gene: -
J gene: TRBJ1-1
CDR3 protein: CASRTPGENTEAFF
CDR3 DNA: TGTGCCAGCAGGACCCCCGGGGAGAACACTGAAGCTTTCTTT

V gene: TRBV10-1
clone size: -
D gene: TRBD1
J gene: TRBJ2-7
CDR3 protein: CASSRTGVYEQYF
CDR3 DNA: TGCGCCAGCAGTCGGACAGGGGTCTACGAGCAGTACTTC

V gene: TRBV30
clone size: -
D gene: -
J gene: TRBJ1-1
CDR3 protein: CAWSMGLRPQAFF
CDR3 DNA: TGTGCCTGGAGTATGGGACTGAGACCACAAGCTTTCTTT

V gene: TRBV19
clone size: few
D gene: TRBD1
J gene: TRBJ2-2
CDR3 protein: CASSFYRGANTGELFF
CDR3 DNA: TGTGCCAGTAGTTTTTACAGGGGCGCGAACACCGGGGAGCTGTTTTTT

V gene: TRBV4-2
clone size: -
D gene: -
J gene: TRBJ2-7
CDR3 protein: CASSQAGTYEQYF
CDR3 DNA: TGTGCCAGCAGCCAAGCGGGAACCTACGAGCAGTACTTC

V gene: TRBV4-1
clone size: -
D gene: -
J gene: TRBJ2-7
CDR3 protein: CASSQSGTVPRYEQYF
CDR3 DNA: TGCGCCAGCAGCCAAAGCGGCACAGTTCCCCGCTACGAGCAGTACTTC

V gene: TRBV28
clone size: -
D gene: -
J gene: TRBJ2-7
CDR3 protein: CASSRTVSYEQYF
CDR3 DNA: TGTGCCAGCAGTAGGACAGTGTCCTACGAGCAGTACTTC

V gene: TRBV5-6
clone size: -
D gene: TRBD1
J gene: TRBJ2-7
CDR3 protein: CASSPGQGAYEQYF
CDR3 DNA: TGTGCCAGCAGCCCGGGACAGGGAGCCTACGAGCAGTACTTC

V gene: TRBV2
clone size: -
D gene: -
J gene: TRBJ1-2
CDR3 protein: CASNSRYGYTF
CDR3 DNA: TGTGCCAGCAACAGCCGCTATGGCTACACCTTT

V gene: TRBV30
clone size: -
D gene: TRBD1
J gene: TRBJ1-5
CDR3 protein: CAWSGGGGTGSNQPQHF
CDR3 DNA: TGTGCCTGGAGTGGGGGAGGGGGGACAGGGAGTAATCAGCCCCAGCATTTT

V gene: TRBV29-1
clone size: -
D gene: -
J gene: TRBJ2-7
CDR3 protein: CSVGQVAYEQYF
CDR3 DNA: TGCAGCGTTGGACAGGTGGCCTACGAGCAGTACTTC

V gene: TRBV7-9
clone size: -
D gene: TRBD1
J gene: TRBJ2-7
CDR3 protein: CASSPGGGQGAGEQYF
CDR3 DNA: TGTGCCAGCAGCCCAGGTGGGGGACAGGGGGCTGGGGAGCAGTACTTC

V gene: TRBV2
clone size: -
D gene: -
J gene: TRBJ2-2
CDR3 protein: CASSEPGVDTGELFF
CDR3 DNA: TGTGCCAGCAGTGAACCAGGGGTAGACACCGGGGAGCTGTTTTTT

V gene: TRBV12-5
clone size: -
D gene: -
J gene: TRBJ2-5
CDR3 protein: CASGLAGHETQYF
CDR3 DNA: TGTGCTAGTGGTTTGGCAGGGCACGAGACCCAGTACTTC

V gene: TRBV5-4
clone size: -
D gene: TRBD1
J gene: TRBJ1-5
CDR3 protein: CASSSGGNQPQHF
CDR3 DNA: TGTGCCAGCAGCTCAGGGGGAAATCAGCCCCAGCATTTT

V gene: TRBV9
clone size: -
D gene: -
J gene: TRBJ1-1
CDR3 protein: CASSPSRGGTEAFF
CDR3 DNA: TGTGCCAGCAGCCCCAGCCGAGGAGGCACTGAAGCTTTCTTT